Shown below are 8 T cell receptor beta chains from a single sample sequenced in a study of blood T cells in healthy people across ages. The use of a sample-barcoded 5' primer and a J-beta primer mix characterized a second PCR of roughly 7 to 11 cycles. TCRdb re-called the 5' RACE reads with MiXCR, one entry per CDR3 protein. The sample shows 550,000 to 750,000 distinct CDR3 sequences, under 25% of them seen only once. Material: blood. These receptors were obtained from a man aged 65-85 years in good health.

The table lists this clonotype with many counts. The V call is TRBV4-1, the J call TRBJ2-2; 7 positions match TRBD2. Unmatched junction bases numbered 17, after V lost 4 bases and J lost 0 bases. Germline CDR1 MGHRA, CDR2 YSYEKL. This CDR3 contains 20 residues. CDR3 protein: CASSPLRLAEKLPNTGELFF. In DNA, the CDR3 is TGCGCCAGCAGCCCCCTGCGTCTAGCGGAGAAACTACCGAACACCGGGGAGCTGTTTTTT.

This clonotype was seen more than once but under ten times. The V gene is TRBV5-1, the J gene TRBJ2-7, with D tentatively TRBD2 (6 bases). The germline V and J ends were trimmed by 0 bases and 3 bases, with 19 bases remaining between them. There are 17 residues in the CDR3. The V gene's germline CDR1 is SGHRS and CDR2 YFSETQ. The CDR3 DNA reads as TGCGCCAGCAGCTTGGGGAGCAGGCGGGATAGCCTCTACGAGCAGTACTTC. Protein sequence: CASSLGSRRDSLYEQYF.

Of note for this clonotype: Sequence at one end of the junction differs from germline and may be a read error. The gene calls are TRBV7-2 and TRBJ1-3, with D hard to call. This CDR3 has 16 residues. CDR1 and CDR2 (germline): SGHTA, FQGNSA. Here the CDR3 reads CASSSWVLSSGNTICF. The DNA for the CDR3 is TGTGCCAGCAGCTCCTGGGTCCTTAGCTCTGGAAACACCATATGTTTT.

This rearrangement joins TRBV20-1 to TRBJ2-1; D unclear. Per germline, CDR1 DFQATT and CDR2 SNEGSKA (reference sequence). Trimming removed 2 bases from V and 5 bases from J, with 10 bases in between. The CDR3 sequence is 13 residues long. Here the CDR3 reads CSARKPPNNEQFF. In nucleotides, the CDR3 is TGCAGTGCTAGAAAACCTCCGAACAATGAGCAGTTCTTC.

This chain links TRBV20-1 with TRBJ2-1, with a possible D match to TRBD1 (5 bases). The CDR3 is 12 amino acids. Germline assignment: CDR1 DFQATT and CDR2 SNEGSKA (reference sequence). V dropped 6 bases and J dropped 2 bases, with 8 bases sitting between them. CDR3 nucleotides: TGCAGTGCGACGACAGCCTACAATGAGCAGTTCTTC. Amino acid sequence: CSATTAYNEQFF.

This clonotype was found a few times. This sequence joins TRBV18 and TRBJ2-7; D might be TRBD2 (5 bases). With 5 bases removed from V and 6 bases from J, the gap between germline ends came to 11 bases. This CDR3 contains 12 residues. The V gene's germline CDR1 is KGHSH and CDR2 LQKENI. The CDR3 nucleotides are TGTGCCAGCTCATTCGATCGGGGCGAGCAGTACTTC. It is translated as CASSFDRGEQYF.

The J gene is TRBJ2-1, the V gene TRBV5-1; 8 bases fit TRBD2. CDR1 is SGHRS, CDR2 YFSETQ, per germline. The CDR3 runs 13 residues. The V segment lost 9 bases and the J segment 2 bases; nucleotides outside the gene matches: 4. The CDR3 reads CATGRGTYNEQFF. In nucleotides, the CDR3 is TGCGCCACCGGGAGGGGGACCTACAATGAGCAGTTCTTC.

About this clonotype: One end of the junction fails to match germline, which may point to a read error. The CDR3 loop is CASSHEGYEQYF. As DNA, the CDR3 is TGTGCCAGTAGCCACGAGGGCTACGAGCAGTACTTC. This sequence joins TRBV3-1 and TRBJ2-7, with a weak D call TRBD2 (5 bases). This CDR3 has 12 amino acids. Germline CDR1 and CDR2: LGHDT and YNNKEL (reference sequence).